The clone carrying this T cell receptor (beta chain) has only a few counts. The sample is drawn from a study of blood T cell repertoires in COVID-19. Study-wide context: There were acute and convalescent COVID-19 samples, and they came from the United States, Italy and Spain. PBMCs, B-cell-depleted T cells, or T cells provided the cDNA or gDNA that made up the material.

TCRdb's copy holds only in-frame clones and misses some; the assay was immunoSEQ multiplex PCR. The table includes about 140,000 clones, 88% detected once. Germline CDR1 SGHNT, CDR2 YYREEE (reference sequence). V lost 4 bases and J lost 2; bases outside the gene matches: 5. This CDR3 has 15 amino acids. Seattle's enrolled individuals joined amid active infection and were then monitored longitudinally. The sequence came from a human donor with COVID-19, enrolled during active disease. The donor label of this sample is uncertain. The V gene is TRBV5-4, the J gene TRBJ1-2, with 10 bases matching TRBD1. Sample: peripheral blood. In DNA form, the CDR3 reads TGTGCCAGCAGCCCTCGGGACAGGGGCAACTATGGCTACACCTTC. This gives the protein CASSPRDRGNYGYTF.